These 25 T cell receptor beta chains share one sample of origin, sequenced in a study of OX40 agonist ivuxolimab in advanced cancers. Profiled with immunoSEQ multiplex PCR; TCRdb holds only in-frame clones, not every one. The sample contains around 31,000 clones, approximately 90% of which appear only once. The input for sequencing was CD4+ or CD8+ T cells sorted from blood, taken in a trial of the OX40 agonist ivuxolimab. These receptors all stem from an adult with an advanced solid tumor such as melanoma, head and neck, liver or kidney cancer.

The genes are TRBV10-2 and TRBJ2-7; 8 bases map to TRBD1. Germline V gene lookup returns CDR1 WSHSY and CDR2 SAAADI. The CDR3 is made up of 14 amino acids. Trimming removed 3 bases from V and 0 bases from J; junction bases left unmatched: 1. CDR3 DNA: TGCGCCAGCAGTGAACAGGGGGGCTCCTACGAGCAGTACGTC. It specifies CASSEQGGSYEQYV.

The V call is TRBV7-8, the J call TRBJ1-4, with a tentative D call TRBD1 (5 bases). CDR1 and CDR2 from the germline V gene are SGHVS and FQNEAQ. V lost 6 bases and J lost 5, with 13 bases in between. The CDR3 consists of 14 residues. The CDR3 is CASSQGRQNEKLFF. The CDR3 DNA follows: TGTGCCAGCAGTCAGGGACGGCAAAATGAAAAACTGTTTTTT.

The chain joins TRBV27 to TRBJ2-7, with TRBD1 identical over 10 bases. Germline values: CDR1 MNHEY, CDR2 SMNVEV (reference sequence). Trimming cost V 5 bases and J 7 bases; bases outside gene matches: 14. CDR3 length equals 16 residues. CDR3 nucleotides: TGTGCCAGCAGTGCACAGACAGGGGGCGCTTCGGGAGAGCAGTACGTC. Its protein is CASSAQTGGASGEQYV.

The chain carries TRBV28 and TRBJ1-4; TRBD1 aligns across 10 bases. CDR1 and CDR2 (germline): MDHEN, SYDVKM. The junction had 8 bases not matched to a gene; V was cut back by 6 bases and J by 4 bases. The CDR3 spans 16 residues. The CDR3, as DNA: TGTGCCAGCAGATCCCGGGACAGGGGCCGTAATGAAAAACTGTTTTTT. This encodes CASRSRDRGRNEKLFF.

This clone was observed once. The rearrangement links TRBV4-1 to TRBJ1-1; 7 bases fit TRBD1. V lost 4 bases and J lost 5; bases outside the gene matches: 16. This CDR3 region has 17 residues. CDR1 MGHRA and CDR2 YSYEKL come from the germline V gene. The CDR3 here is CASSPWEGAVFRTEAFF. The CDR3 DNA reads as TGCGCCAGCAGCCCGTGGGAGGGGGCGGTCTTCAGGACTGAAGCTTTCTTT.

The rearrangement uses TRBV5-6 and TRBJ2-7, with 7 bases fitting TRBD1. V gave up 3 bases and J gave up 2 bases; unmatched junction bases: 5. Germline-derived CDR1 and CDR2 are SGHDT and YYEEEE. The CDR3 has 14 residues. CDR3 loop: CASSWGQGAYEQYV. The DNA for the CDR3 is TGTGCCAGCAGCTGGGGGCAGGGGGCCTACGAGCAGTACGTC.

The CDR3 DNA reads TGTGCCAGCAGTGACGGGACAGGGTTCTTAGCCGGGGAGCTGTTTTTT. It yields the protein CASSDGTGFLAGELFF. V gene TRBV25-1 combines with J gene TRBJ2-2, with 9 bases identical to TRBD1. Germline V gene lookup returns CDR1 MGHDK and CDR2 SYGVNS. J lost 6 bases, V lost 3 bases, and 8 bases had no gene match. The CDR3 runs 16 residues.

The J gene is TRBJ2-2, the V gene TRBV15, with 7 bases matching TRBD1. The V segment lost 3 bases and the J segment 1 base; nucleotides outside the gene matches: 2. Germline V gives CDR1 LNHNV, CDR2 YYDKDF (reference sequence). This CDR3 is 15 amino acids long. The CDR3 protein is CATSRDRRNTGELFF. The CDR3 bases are TGTGCCACCAGCAGGGACAGGAGGAACACCGGGGAGCTGTTTTTT.

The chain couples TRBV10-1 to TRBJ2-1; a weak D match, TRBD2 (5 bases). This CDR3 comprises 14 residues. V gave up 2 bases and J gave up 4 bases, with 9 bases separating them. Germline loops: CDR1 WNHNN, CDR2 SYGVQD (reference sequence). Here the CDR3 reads CASSEGAEYNEQFF. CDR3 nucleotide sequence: TGCGCCAGCAGTGAGGGAGCGGAATACAATGAGCAGTTCTTC.

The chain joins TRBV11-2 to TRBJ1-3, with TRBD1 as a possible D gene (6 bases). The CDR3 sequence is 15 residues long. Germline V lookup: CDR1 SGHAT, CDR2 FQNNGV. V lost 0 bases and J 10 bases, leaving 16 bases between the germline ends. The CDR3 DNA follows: TGTGCCAGCAGCTTAGATCCTGGGACATTTAATACCATATATTTT. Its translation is CASSLDPGTFNTIYF. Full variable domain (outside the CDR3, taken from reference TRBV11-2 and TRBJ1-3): EAGVAQSPRYKIIEKRQSVAFWCNPISGHATLYWYQQILGQGPKLLIQFQNNGVVDDSQLPKDRFSAERLKGVDSTLKIQPAKLEDSAVYLCASSLDPGTFNTIYFGEGSWLTVV.

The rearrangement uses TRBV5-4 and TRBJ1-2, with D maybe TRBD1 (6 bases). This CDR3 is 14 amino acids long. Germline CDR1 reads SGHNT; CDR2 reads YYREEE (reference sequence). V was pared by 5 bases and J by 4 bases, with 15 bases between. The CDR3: CASRPWGQGYGYTF. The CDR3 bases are TGTGCCAGCAGACCCTGGGGGCAGGGCTATGGCTACACCTTC.

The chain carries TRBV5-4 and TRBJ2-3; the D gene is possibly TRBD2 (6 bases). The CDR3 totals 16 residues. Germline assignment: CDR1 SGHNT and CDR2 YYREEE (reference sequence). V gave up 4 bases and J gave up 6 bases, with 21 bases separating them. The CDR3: CASSGGSPRGLDTQYF. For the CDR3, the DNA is TGTGCCAGCAGCGGGGGGTCCCCACGCGGACTCGATACGCAGTATTTT.

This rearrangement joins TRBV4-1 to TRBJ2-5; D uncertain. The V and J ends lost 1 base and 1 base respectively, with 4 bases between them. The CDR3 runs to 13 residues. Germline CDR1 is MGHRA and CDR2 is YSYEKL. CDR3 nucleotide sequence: TGCGCCAGCAGCCAAGTCGGCCAAGAGACCCAGTACTTC. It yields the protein CASSQVGQETQYF.

In DNA, the CDR3 is TGTGCCGCCCAAGGGGGGGCTGGCAATGAGCAGTTCTTC. This sequence encodes CAAQGGAGNEQFF. V usage is TRBV5-4 and J usage is TRBJ2-1; TRBD2 might be the D (7 bases). Trimming cost V 10 bases and J 6 bases, with 17 bases left between them. The CDR3 runs to 13 residues. The germline V gene has CDR1 SGHNT and CDR2 YYREEE (reference sequence).

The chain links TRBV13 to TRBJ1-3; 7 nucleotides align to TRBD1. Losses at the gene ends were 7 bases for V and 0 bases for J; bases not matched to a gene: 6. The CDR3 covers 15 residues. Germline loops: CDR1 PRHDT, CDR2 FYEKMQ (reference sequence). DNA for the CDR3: TGTGCCAGCACCCCGGGACAGCCCTCTGGAAACACCATATATTTT. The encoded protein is CASTPGQPSGNTIYF.

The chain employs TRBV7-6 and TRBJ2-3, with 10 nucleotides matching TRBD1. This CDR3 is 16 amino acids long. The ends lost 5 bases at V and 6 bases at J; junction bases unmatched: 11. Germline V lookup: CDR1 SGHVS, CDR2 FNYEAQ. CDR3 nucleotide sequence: TGTGCCAGCAGCCTACTCTCCGGGACAGGGGAGGATACGCAGTATTTT. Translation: CASSLLSGTGEDTQYF. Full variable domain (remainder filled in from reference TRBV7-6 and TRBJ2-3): GAGVSQSPRYKVTKRGQDVALRCDPISGHVSLYWYRQALGQGPEFLTYFNYEAQQDKSGLPNDRFSAERPEGSISTLTIQRTEQRDSAMYRCASSLLSGTGEDTQYFGPGTRLTVL.

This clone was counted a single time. CDR3 residues: CASSLGSSSSSYNSPLHF. As DNA, the CDR3 is TGCGCCAGCAGCTTGGGGAGTTCTTCGAGCTCCTATAATTCACCCCTCCACTTT. The gene calls are TRBV5-1 and TRBJ1-6; D not resolved. This CDR3 is built from 18 residues. V was pared by 0 bases and J by 0 bases, with 13 bases between. Germline assignment: CDR1 SGHRS and CDR2 YFSETQ.

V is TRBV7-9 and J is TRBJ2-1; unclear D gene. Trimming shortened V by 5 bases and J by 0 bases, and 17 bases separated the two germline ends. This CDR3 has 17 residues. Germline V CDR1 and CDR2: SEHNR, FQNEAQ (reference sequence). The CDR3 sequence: CASSDTAPQLSYNEQFF. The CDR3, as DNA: TGTGCCAGCAGCGATACAGCGCCGCAACTCTCCTACAATGAGCAGTTCTTC.

The CDR3 DNA reads as TGTGCCACCAGCTCGGACCCTCTAGCGGGGGGGACCCATGAGCAGTTCTTC. It encodes CATSSDPLAGGTHEQFF. The chain has TRBV15 and TRBJ2-1, with TRBD2 matching 12 bases. The J segment lost 8 bases and the V segment lost 5 bases, leaving 13 bases of the junction unmatched. Germline values: CDR1 LNHNV, CDR2 YYDKDF (reference sequence). The CDR3 totals 17 residues.

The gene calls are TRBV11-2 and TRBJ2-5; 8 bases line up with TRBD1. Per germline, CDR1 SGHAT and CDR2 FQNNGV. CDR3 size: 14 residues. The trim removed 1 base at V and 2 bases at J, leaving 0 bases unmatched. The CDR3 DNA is TGTGCCAGCAGCTTAGGGACAGGGCAAGAGACCCAGTACTTC. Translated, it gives CASSLGTGQETQYF.

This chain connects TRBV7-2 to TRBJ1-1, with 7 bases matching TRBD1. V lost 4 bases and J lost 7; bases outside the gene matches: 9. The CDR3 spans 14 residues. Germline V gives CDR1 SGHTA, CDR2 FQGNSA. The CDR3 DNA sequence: TGTGCCAGCAGCTCGGGACAGTTCCCCATTGAAGCTTTCTTT. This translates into CASSSGQFPIEAFF.

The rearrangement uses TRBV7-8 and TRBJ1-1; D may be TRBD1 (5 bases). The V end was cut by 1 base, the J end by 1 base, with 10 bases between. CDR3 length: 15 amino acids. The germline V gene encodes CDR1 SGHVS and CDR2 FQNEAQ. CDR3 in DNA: TGTGCCAGCAGCTTAGGTGGGGCTCCGAACACTGAAGCTTTCTTT. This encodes CASSLGGAPNTEAFF.

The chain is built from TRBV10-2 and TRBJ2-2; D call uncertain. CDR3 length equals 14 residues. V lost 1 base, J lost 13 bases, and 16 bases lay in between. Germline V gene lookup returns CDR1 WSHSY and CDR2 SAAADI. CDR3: CASSEFDGRLGLFF. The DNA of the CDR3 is TGCGCCAGCAGTGAGTTCGACGGACGGTTGGGGCTGTTTTTT.

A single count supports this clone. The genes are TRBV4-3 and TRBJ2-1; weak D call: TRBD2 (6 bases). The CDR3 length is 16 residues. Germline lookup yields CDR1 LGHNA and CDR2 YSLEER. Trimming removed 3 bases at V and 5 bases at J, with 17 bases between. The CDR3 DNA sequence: TGCGCCAGCAGCCAGGATCCCGGGACTTATAACAATGAGCAGTTCTTC. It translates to CASSQDPGTYNNEQFF.

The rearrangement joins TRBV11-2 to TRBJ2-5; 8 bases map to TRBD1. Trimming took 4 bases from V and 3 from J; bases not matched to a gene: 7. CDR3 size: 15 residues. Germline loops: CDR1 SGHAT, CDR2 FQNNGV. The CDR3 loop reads CASSYWTGQKETQYF. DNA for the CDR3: TGTGCCAGCAGCTATTGGACAGGGCAAAAAGAGACCCAGTACTTC.